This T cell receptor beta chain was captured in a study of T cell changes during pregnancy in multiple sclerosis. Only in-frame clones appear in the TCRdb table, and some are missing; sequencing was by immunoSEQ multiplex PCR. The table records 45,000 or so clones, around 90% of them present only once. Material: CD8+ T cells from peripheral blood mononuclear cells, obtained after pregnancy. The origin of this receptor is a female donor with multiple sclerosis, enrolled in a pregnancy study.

CDR3 in amino acids: CASSLQDMNTEAFF. CDR3 DNA sequence: TGCGCCAGCAGCTTGCAAGACATGAACACTGAAGCTTTCTTT. V usage is TRBV5-1 and J usage is TRBJ1-1; D is ambiguous. The V end lost 1 base, the J end lost 0 bases, and 7 bases lay between the germline ends. CDR3 length: 14 residues. The germline CDR1 and CDR2 sequences are SGHRS and YFSETQ.